The 28 T cell receptor beta chains presented below share a single source sample, sequenced in a study of T cell clones after liver transplantation. TCRdb's copy holds only in-frame clones and misses some; the assay was immunoSEQ multiplex PCR. In the table there are over 90,000 clones, roughly four fifths of which are singletons. This specimen was CD4+ T cells from blood, taken around 44 months after liver transplant. All receptors derive from a human patient who received a liver transplant. Some T cells may be supplied by the graft donor.

CDR3 sequence: CATRGGEDTEAFF. CDR3 bases: TGTGCCACTAGGGGGGGCGAGGACACTGAAGCTTTCTTT. The rearrangement links TRBV5-4 to TRBJ1-1; maybe TRBD1 (6 bases). The germline V gene encodes CDR1 SGHNT and CDR2 YYREEE (reference sequence). The CDR3 totals 13 residues. V was cut by 9 bases and J by 3 bases, with 15 bases left in between.

The chain has TRBV5-3 and TRBJ2-5; 9 bases align to TRBD1. TRBV5-3 is an ORF for which the function is uncertain. Trimming took 3 bases from V and 5 from J; bases not matched to a gene: 17. This CDR3 spans 18 amino acids. The chain's CDR3 is CARSCTGGPSHTHETQYF. CDR3 sequence (DNA): TGTGCCAGAAGCTGCACAGGGGGCCCCTCACATACGCACGAGACCCAGTACTTC.

The gene calls are TRBV18 and TRBJ2-7; no definite D call. The germline V gene encodes CDR1 KGHSH and CDR2 LQKENI. V was pared by 2 bases and J by 2 bases, with 7 bases between. This CDR3 is built from 13 residues. The CDR3 is CASSPIGPYEQYF. The DNA of the CDR3 is TGTGCCAGCTCACCAATCGGCCCCTACGAGCAGTACTTC.

The V and J genes are TRBV11-2 and TRBJ2-3; D is unresolved. Per the germline V gene, CDR1 is SGHAT and CDR2 is FQNNGV. V lost 4 bases, J lost 2 bases, and 13 bases lay in between. The CDR3 length is 15 residues. The CDR3 sequence: CASSSVSQFTDTQYF. The CDR3 DNA follows: TGTGCCAGCAGCTCCGTTTCGCAGTTCACAGATACGCAGTATTTT.

The rearrangement joins TRBV5-4 to TRBJ2-2; 7 bases match TRBD2. This CDR3 region has 16 residues. Germline lookup yields CDR1 SGHNT and CDR2 YYREEE (reference sequence). The J segment lost 7 bases and the V segment lost 4 bases, leaving 13 bases of the junction unmatched. The CDR3 nucleotides are TGTGCCAGCAGCCCCCTGGGAGGGAAGAGCGTCGGGGAGCTGTTTTTT. It codes for CASSPLGGKSVGELFF.

The chain uses TRBV7-9 and TRBJ1-1; D is possibly TRBD1 (6 bases). The V end lost 5 bases, the J end lost 3 bases, and 22 bases lay between the germline ends. Germline V gives CDR1 SEHNR, CDR2 FQNEAQ (reference sequence). The CDR3 has 17 amino acids. Written as DNA, the CDR3 is TGTGCCAGCAGCCCAGGGGACCGGGGAGGAGGAGACACTGAAGCTTTCTTT. It yields the protein CASSPGDRGGGDTEAFF.

The chain carries TRBV7-2 and TRBJ2-1; the match to TRBD2 covers 7 bases. The CDR3 is 17 amino acids. Trimming at V came to 0 bases and at J to 0 bases, leaving 5 bases not matched to a gene. The V gene's germline CDR1 is SGHTA and CDR2 FQGNSA. The CDR3 DNA sequence: TGTGCCAGCAGCTTAGCGGGGGAGGGTAGCTCCTACAATGAGCAGTTCTTC. This gives the protein CASSLAGEGSSYNEQFF. Full variable domain (rest looked up from reference TRBV7-2 and TRBJ2-1): GAGVSQSPSNKVTEKGKDVELRCDPISGHTALYWYRQSLGQGLEFLIYFQGNSAPDKSGLPSDRFSAERTGGSVSTLTIQRTQQEDSAVYLCASSLAGEGSSYNEQFFGPGTRLTVL.

This clone has just a few counts. The rearrangement uses TRBV5-1 and TRBJ2-7; 9 positions match TRBD2. After removal of 4 bases from V and 0 bases from J, the junction contained 2 bases not matched to a gene. CDR1 and CDR2 from the germline V gene are SGHRS and YFSETQ. This CDR3 contains 14 residues. CDR3 nucleotide sequence: TGCGCCAGCAGCCATAGCGGGGGCTCCTACGAGCAGTACTTC. Its protein is CASSHSGGSYEQYF.

This sequence joins TRBV6-1 and TRBJ1-5; 10 bases are a match to TRBD1. Losses at the gene ends were 6 bases for V and 11 bases for J; bases not matched to a gene: 13. The CDR3 loop spans 15 amino acids. Germline CDR1 MNHNS, CDR2 SASEGT. The CDR3 sequence: CASRSRQGAGEAQHF. CDR3 nucleotides: TGTGCCAGCAGATCAAGACAGGGGGCGGGGGAGGCCCAGCATTTT.

The chain joins TRBV5-1 to TRBJ2-3, with D perhaps TRBD2 (5 bases). V was cut by 4 bases and J by 1 base, with 19 bases left in between. Germline CDR1 reads SGHRS; CDR2 reads YFSETQ. This CDR3 comprises 17 residues. In nucleotides, the CDR3 is TGCGCCAGCAGCCCCGCGGAGAGGGTGGAGGGCACAGATACGCAGTATTTT. Translating it yields CASSPAERVEGTDTQYF.

CDR3 nucleotides: TGCAGCGTCTGGGGGGGGAGTTTAGCAGAGACCCAGTACTTC. It codes for CSVWGGSLAETQYF. The chain employs TRBV29-1 and TRBJ2-5, with 7 bases matching TRBD2. Germline V CDR1 and CDR2: SQVTM, ANQGSEA. V shed 6 bases and J 4 bases; nucleotides not matched to a gene: 11. CDR3 length equals 14 residues.

The chain uses TRBV11-2 and TRBJ1-2; 10 bases map to TRBD1. V was pared by 1 base and J by 4 bases, with 12 bases of the junction left unmatched. Germline V gene data show CDR1 as SGHAT and CDR2 as FQNNGV. This CDR3 has 18 residues. CDR3 DNA: TGTGCCAGCAGCTTAGTCCGGGACAGGGGCCAACTCTTCTATGGCTACACCTTC. Translation: CASSLVRDRGQLFYGYTF.

The sample holds a few counts of this clone. The rearrangement joins TRBV9 to TRBJ1-3; D possibly corresponds to TRBD1 (6 bases). CDR3 length: 15 residues. V gave up 3 bases and J gave up 10 bases, with 20 bases separating them. The germline V gene encodes CDR1 SGDLS and CDR2 YYNGEE. The CDR3 sequence: CASSAGDRPVGTIYF. In DNA, the CDR3 is TGTGCCAGCAGCGCTGGCGACAGGCCTGTGGGTACCATATATTTT.

This sequence joins TRBV9 and TRBJ1-3; D perhaps matches TRBD1 (5 bases). This CDR3 has 16 amino acids. V lost 2 bases and J lost 4, with 16 bases in between. From germline, CDR1 is SGDLS and CDR2 YYNGEE. CDR3 DNA sequence: TGTGCCAGCAGCGTCTCGGGGGTGTTATCCGGAAACACCATATATTTT. This codes for CASSVSGVLSGNTIYF.

The rearrangement uses TRBV2 and TRBJ2-7, with TRBD2 as a possible D gene (6 bases). The CDR3 covers 13 residues. Germline CDR1 SNHLY, CDR2 FYNNEI. The V end was cut by 11 bases, the J end by 7 bases, with 21 bases between. In DNA form, the CDR3 reads TGTGCCTGCCGGTCCGGGGAGGTGAGGGAGCAGTACTTC. Translation gives CACRSGEVREQYF.

Only one count was recorded for this clone. The J gene is TRBJ2-5, the V gene TRBV27, with D unclear. This CDR3 has 17 amino acids. Germline lookup yields CDR1 MNHEY and CDR2 SMNVEV (reference sequence). The V end lost 7 bases, the J end lost 1 base, and 22 bases lay between the germline ends. CDR3 amino acids: CASIRRGPNFPQETQYF. As DNA, the CDR3 is TGTGCCAGCATCCGGCGTGGACCCAATTTTCCCCAAGAGACCCAGTACTTC.

The V and J genes are TRBV28 and TRBJ1-5; no reliable D call. The germline gives CDR1 MDHEN, CDR2 SYDVKM. This CDR3 has 14 residues. V shed 6 bases and J shed 1 base, with 10 bases lying between them. CDR3 loop: CASRSGGSNQPQHF. The CDR3 DNA follows: TGTGCCAGCAGATCGGGTGGGAGCAATCAGCCCCAGCATTTT.

The table lists this clone with a few counts. This sequence joins TRBV7-9 and TRBJ2-2; D is undetermined. The germline CDR1 and CDR2 sequences are SEHNR and FQNEAQ (reference sequence). Trimming removed 5 bases at V and 1 base at J, with 11 bases between. The CDR3 is 15 amino acids. CDR3: CASSLRVGNTGELFF. The CDR3 DNA sequence: TGTGCCAGCAGCCTCCGGGTGGGGAACACCGGGGAGCTGTTTTTT.

The chain is built from TRBV5-4 and TRBJ1-2, with TRBD1 as a possible D gene (5 bases). Trimming stripped 6 bases from V and 3 bases from J, with 15 bases between. CDR3 length: 14 amino acids. The germline V gene has CDR1 SGHNT and CDR2 YYREEE (reference sequence). The CDR3 is CASTSGRRDYGYTF. For the CDR3, the DNA is TGTGCCAGCACCTCGGGGCGGAGGGACTATGGCTACACCTTC.

CDR3 in amino acids: CASARGQGVKWEKLFF. CDR3 nucleotide sequence: TGTGCCAGCGCTCGGGGACAGGGCGTTAAGTGGGAAAAACTGTTTTTT. The chain joins TRBV27 to TRBJ1-4, with TRBD1 identical over 9 bases. Losses at the gene ends were 8 bases for V and 8 bases for J; bases not matched to a gene: 15. This CDR3 region has 16 residues. Germline CDR1 and CDR2: MNHEY and SMNVEV (reference sequence). The full variable domain, its missing parts supplied by reference TRBV27 and TRBJ1-4, is EAQVTQNPRYLITVTGKKLTVTCSQNMNHEYMSWYRQDPGLGLRQIYYSMNVEVTDKGDVPEGYKVSRKEKRNFPLILESPSPNQTSLYFCASARGQGVKWEKLFFGSGTQLSVL.

The CDR3 protein is CASSPRAANTEAFF. The CDR3 nucleotides read TGTGCCAGCTCACCACGGGCGGCTAACACTGAAGCTTTCTTT. The V gene is TRBV18, the J gene TRBJ1-1; D is unclear. The V gene's germline CDR1 is KGHSH and CDR2 LQKENI. V lost 1 base, J lost 2 bases, and 8 bases lay in between. CDR3 size: 14 residues.

The V gene is TRBV11-3, the J gene TRBJ2-1; 14 bases are a match to TRBD2. Germline CDR1 SGHNT, CDR2 YENEEA. CDR3 length: 17 residues. The V gene end was trimmed by 5 bases and the J gene end by 8 bases; junction bases not matched to a gene: 11. The CDR3 spells CASSGTSGSSKGDEQFF. CDR3 DNA: TGTGCCAGCAGCGGGACTAGCGGGAGTAGTAAGGGGGATGAGCAGTTCTTC.

The chain joins TRBV6-1 to TRBJ2-1; the match to TRBD2 covers 9 bases. There are 14 residues in the CDR3. Trimming removed 7 bases from V and 10 bases from J; junction bases left unmatched: 11. Germline V gene lookup returns CDR1 MNHNS and CDR2 SASEGT. The CDR3 DNA reads TGTGCCAGCATAGGGGTGGTGCTAGCGGGAGAGCAGTTCTTC. Its translation is CASIGVVLAGEQFF.

The chain joins TRBV19 to TRBJ2-6; the D gene is possibly TRBD1 (5 bases). Trimming removed 1 base from V and 1 base from J, with 8 bases in between. CDR3 length: 16 amino acids. Germline values: CDR1 LNHDA, CDR2 SQIVND (reference sequence). The CDR3: CASSIGSGSGANVLTF. The CDR3 nucleotides are TGTGCCAGTAGTATAGGATCAGGGTCTGGGGCCAACGTCCTGACTTTC.

The V and J genes are TRBV7-8 and TRBJ1-2; D gene ambiguous. The germline V and J ends were trimmed by 5 bases and 8 bases, with 18 bases remaining between them. CDR1 is SGHVS, CDR2 FQNEAQ, per germline. CDR3 length equals 14 residues. The DNA for the CDR3 is TGTGCCAGCAGCACCTCGGTTTCGGGGTACGGCTACACCTTC. Protein: CASSTSVSGYGYTF.

The chain has TRBV15 and TRBJ2-7; 8 bases are a match to TRBD1. The V gene end was trimmed by 1 base and the J gene end by 5 bases; junction bases not matched to a gene: 7. Germline V gene data show CDR1 as LNHNV and CDR2 as YYDKDF (reference sequence). The CDR3 loop spans 15 amino acids. The chain's CDR3 is CATSRAAGGRNEQYF. The CDR3 region has the DNA TGTGCCACCAGCAGAGCCGCAGGGGGCAGGAACGAGCAGTACTTC.

The chain carries TRBV29-1 and TRBJ1-4; D unclear. The germline CDR1 and CDR2 sequences are SQVTM and ANQGSEA. The CDR3 totals 12 residues. Trimming cost V 4 bases and J 4 bases, with 7 bases left between them. The CDR3 DNA follows: TGCAGCGTTGGGCAATTTAATGAAAAACTGTTTTTT. This codes for CSVGQFNEKLFF. Supplemented by reference TRBV29-1 and TRBJ1-4, the full variable domain reads SAVISQKPSRDICQRGTSLTIQCQVDSQVTMMFWYRQQPGQSLTLIATANQGSEATYESGFVIDKFPISRPNLTFSTLTVSNMSPEDSSIYLCSVGQFNEKLFFGSGTQLSVL.

This clone was recorded only once. The rearrangement joins TRBV6-5 to TRBJ2-5; tentative D call: TRBD1 (6 bases). V was pared by 5 bases and J by 5 bases, with 18 bases between. This CDR3 spans 15 amino acids. Germline V lookup: CDR1 MNHEY, CDR2 SVGAGI. Here the CDR3 DNA reads TGTGCCAGCAGTGCCCACAGGGCCACAGGGGAGACCCAGTACTTC. Amino acids: CASSAHRATGETQYF.